The 30 T cell receptor beta chains listed next were all sequenced from one sample in a study of cytomegalovirus exposure and HLA in healthy donors. Produced via immunoSEQ multiplex PCR; TCRdb's table is partial and in-frame only. The sample consists of about 360,000 clones, roughly 90% of them appearing once. Input material: PBMCs. The receptors shown here come from a woman aged 18-29 years in good health and CMV-seronegative.

This CDR3 reads CATSRDWRVTGELFF. The CDR3 DNA reads as TGTGCCACCAGCAGAGATTGGCGGGTGACCGGGGAGCTGTTTTTT. The rearrangement uses TRBV15 and TRBJ2-2; TRBD2 is a possible D gene (5 bases). V dropped 0 bases and J dropped 5 bases, with 10 bases sitting between them. Germline assignment: CDR1 LNHNV and CDR2 YYDKDF (reference sequence). The CDR3 extends over 15 amino acids.

V is TRBV9 and J is TRBJ2-1, with 7 bases aligning to TRBD1. Germline V gene lookup returns CDR1 SGDLS and CDR2 YYNGEE. There are 17 residues in the CDR3. With V trimmed by 0 bases and J by 6 bases, 12 bases remained unmatched. The CDR3, as DNA: TGTGCCAGCAGCGTAGATGGGGGACAGTCCCCACGCAATGAGCAGTTCTTC. Protein product: CASSVDGGQSPRNEQFF.

This chain joins TRBV15 and TRBJ2-5, with D possibly matching TRBD2 (5 bases). V shed 1 base and J shed 5 bases, with 14 bases lying between them. The CDR3 extends over 15 amino acids. The germline V gene encodes CDR1 LNHNV and CDR2 YYDKDF (reference sequence). The CDR3 sequence is CATSRGGLAAETQYF. Written as DNA, the CDR3 is TGTGCCACCAGCAGAGGAGGACTGGCGGCGGAGACCCAGTACTTC.

The V and J genes are TRBV19 and TRBJ2-7; the match to TRBD2 covers 7 bases. Germline V lookup: CDR1 LNHDA, CDR2 SQIVND (reference sequence). CDR3 length equals 17 residues. The V gene end was trimmed by 7 bases and the J gene end by 2 bases; junction bases not matched to a gene: 17. The CDR3 sequence: CASIGISEREGAYEQYF. The CDR3 nucleotides read TGTGCCAGTATTGGCATTTCGGAGCGGGAAGGGGCCTACGAGCAGTACTTC.

This clone was observed a handful of times. The chain recombines TRBV28 with TRBJ1-5, with D possibly being TRBD1 (5 bases). The CDR3 is made up of 16 amino acids. V lost 4 bases to trimming and J lost 4 bases, with 17 bases between them. Looked up from germline, CDR1 is MDHEN and CDR2 is SYDVKM. The CDR3 DNA reads TGTGCCAGCAGTTCCTCGGCAGGGCAAATGAATCAGCCCCAGCATTTT. Translated, it gives CASSSSAGQMNQPQHF.

This chain links TRBV25-1 with TRBJ2-5; D is uncertain. The CDR3 is 14 amino acids. Trimming pared 0 bases from V and 2 bases from J, leaving 7 bases between. CDR1 is MGHDK, CDR2 SYGVNS, per germline. The CDR3, as DNA: TGTGCCAGCAGTGAATATACAGTACAAGAGACCCAGTACTTC. It yields the protein CASSEYTVQETQYF.

The chain recombines TRBV28 with TRBJ2-2; 7 positions match TRBD1. The trim removed 8 bases at V and 6 bases at J, leaving 9 bases unmatched. Germline V gene lookup returns CDR1 MDHEN and CDR2 SYDVKM. The CDR3 sequence is 14 residues long. CDR3 residues: CASLTGFESGELFF. CDR3 bases: TGTGCCAGCCTGACAGGGTTTGAGTCCGGGGAGCTGTTTTTT.

J is TRBJ2-1 and V is TRBV7-6; possibly TRBD2 for D (6 bases). V lost 5 bases and J 5 bases, leaving 22 bases between the germline ends. CDR1 and CDR2 (germline): SGHVS, FNYEAQ. This CDR3 has 17 amino acids. The CDR3 coding sequence is TGTGCCAGCAGCGTCGGACTACCCGGGCGAAGAGACAATGAGCAGTTCTTC. Residues: CASSVGLPGRRDNEQFF. Variable domain in full (rest from reference TRBV7-6 and TRBJ2-1): GAGVSQSPRYKVTKRGQDVALRCDPISGHVSLYWYRQALGQGPEFLTYFNYEAQQDKSGLPNDRFSAERPEGSISTLTIQRTEQRDSAMYRCASSVGLPGRRDNEQFFGPGTRLTVL.

This clone was detected a few times. The rearrangement joins TRBV11-1 to TRBJ2-3, with 10 bases lining up with TRBD2. This CDR3 spans 15 amino acids. Germline V lookup: CDR1 SGHAT, CDR2 FQDESV (reference sequence). The V and J ends lost 6 bases and 1 base, in that order; junction bases with no gene match: 4. The CDR3 protein is CASSRGTSGTDTQYF. The CDR3 bases are TGTGCCAGCAGTCGGGGGACTAGCGGCACAGATACGCAGTATTTT.

The gene calls are TRBV6-5 and TRBJ1-3; D unclear. Germline lookup yields CDR1 MNHEY and CDR2 SVGAGI. The V end lost 6 bases, the J end lost 0 bases, and 12 bases lay between the germline ends. The CDR3 is 15 amino acids. The CDR3 region is CASSLHGTSGNTIYF. The CDR3 coding sequence is TGTGCCAGCAGCCTTCACGGTACCTCTGGAAACACCATATATTTT.

CDR3 amino acids: CAWSEKDRTEAFF. The CDR3 DNA is TGTGCCTGGAGTGAAAAAGACAGGACTGAAGCTTTCTTT. The chain is built from TRBV30 and TRBJ1-1; possibly TRBD1 for D (6 bases). Germline V gives CDR1 GTSNPN, CDR2 SVGIG (reference sequence). The CDR3 has 13 residues. V shed 1 base and J shed 5 bases, with 11 bases lying between them.

The chain joins TRBV7-8 to TRBJ1-1; TRBD1 might be the D (6 bases). Germline CDR1 reads SGHVS; CDR2 reads FQNEAQ. This CDR3 is 18 amino acids long. The V gene lost 5 bases and the J gene lost 4 bases, with 26 bases spanning the gap. CDR3 region: CASSQRWGKGDRGTEAFF. DNA of the CDR3: TGTGCCAGCAGCCAGCGGTGGGGGAAGGGGGATAGAGGCACTGAAGCTTTCTTT.

The CDR3 loop reads CASSSRDRETGELFF. CDR3 bases: TGTGCCAGTAGTTCCCGGGACAGGGAAACCGGGGAGCTGTTTTTT. The chain is built from TRBV19 and TRBJ2-2; 9 nucleotides line up with TRBD1. The CDR3 has 15 residues. The V segment lost 5 bases and the J segment 5 bases; nucleotides outside the gene matches: 6. Germline V gene lookup returns CDR1 LNHDA and CDR2 SQIVND (reference sequence).

V usage is TRBV7-9 and J usage is TRBJ1-1, with 9 positions matching TRBD1. Germline-derived CDR1 and CDR2 are SEHNR and FQNEAQ (reference sequence). The CDR3 covers 15 residues. V shed 5 bases and J 4 bases; nucleotides not matched to a gene: 8. The CDR3 DNA reads TGTGCCAGCAGCGTCCACAGGGGGCAGAGCACTGAAGCTTTCTTT. The encoded protein is CASSVHRGQSTEAFF. Full variable domain (rest looked up from reference TRBV7-9 and TRBJ1-1): DTGVSQNPRHKITKRGQNVTFRCDPISEHNRLYWYRQTLGQGPEFLTYFQNEAQLEKSRLLSDRFSAERPKGSFSTLEIQRTEQGDSAMYLCASSVHRGQSTEAFFGQGTRLTVV.

This clone was detected only once. The chain recombines TRBV30 with TRBJ2-7, with 10 bases that match TRBD2. CDR1 and CDR2 from the germline V gene are GTSNPN and SVGIG (reference sequence). The CDR3 runs to 15 residues. After removal of 0 bases from V and 5 bases from J, the junction contained 7 bases not matched to a gene. CDR3 protein: CAWSVGLAGVDEQYF. Here the CDR3 DNA reads TGTGCCTGGAGTGTAGGGCTAGCGGGAGTTGACGAGCAGTACTTC.

Worth noting for this clone: At one boundary the junction diverges from the germline segment, which might be a read error. DNA of the CDR3: TGTGCCACCAGCAGAGATCGGACAGGGGTGGCTTTT. Translation gives CATSRDRTGVAF. The chain has TRBV15 and TRBJ1-4, with 9 bases that match TRBD1. CDR1 is LNHNV, CDR2 YYDKDF, per germline (reference sequence). CDR3 length: 12 residues.

V usage is TRBV27 and J usage is TRBJ1-5, with D maybe TRBD1 (6 bases). V shed 6 bases and J shed 5 bases, with 14 bases lying between them. This CDR3 region has 14 residues. CDR1 is MNHEY, CDR2 SMNVEV, per germline (reference sequence). The CDR3 DNA reads as TGTGCCAGCAGCTCCGGGGGGGGCGATCAGCCCCAGCATTTT. It encodes CASSSGGGDQPQHF.

Regarding this clone: The same CDR3 can be traced to other DNA sequences in this sample. The V and J genes are TRBV4-1 and TRBJ2-7, with D maybe TRBD1 (5 bases). The CDR3 spans 13 residues. V was clipped by 0 bases and J by 4 bases, with 7 bases between them. The V gene's germline CDR1 is MGHRA and CDR2 YSYEKL. The CDR3 DNA sequence: TGCGCCAGCAGCCAAGATCAGGGTTACGAGCAGTACTTC. Encoded protein: CASSQDQGYEQYF.

The chain carries TRBV28 and TRBJ2-1; 13 nucleotides line up with TRBD2. The germline CDR1 and CDR2 sequences are MDHEN and SYDVKM. The CDR3 consists of 21 residues. V was clipped by 6 bases and J by 3 bases; unmatched bases: 20. The DNA of the CDR3 is TGTGCCAGCAGCCTCCTCTCCACTAGCGGGAGGGCCGAGGGCGGCTACAATGAGCAGTTCTTC. Encoded protein: CASSLLSTSGRAEGGYNEQFF.

The chain links TRBV2 to TRBJ2-3; possibly TRBD1 for D (5 bases). The V end was cut by 6 bases, the J end by 1 base, with 14 bases between. Germline loops: CDR1 SNHLY, CDR2 FYNNEI. The CDR3 extends over 15 amino acids. The CDR3 sequence is CASRGVSLGTDTQYF. The CDR3 nucleotides read TGTGCCAGCAGAGGGGTGAGTCTGGGCACAGATACGCAGTATTTT.

This chain joins TRBV5-1 and TRBJ2-5; possibly TRBD2 for D (7 bases). Germline CDR1 and CDR2: SGHRS and YFSETQ. This CDR3 region has 15 residues. Trimming removed 0 bases at V and 5 bases at J, with 14 bases between. The CDR3 nucleotides read TGCGCCAGCAGCTTGGTGCCTAGCGGACAGGAGACCCAGTACTTC. Translation: CASSLVPSGQETQYF.

The J gene is TRBJ2-7, the V gene TRBV28, with 8 bases fitting TRBD2. After removal of 3 bases from V and 5 bases from J, the junction contained 3 bases not matched to a gene. CDR1 is MDHEN and CDR2 is SYDVKM in the germline V gene. This CDR3 has 13 amino acids. CDR3 DNA sequence: TGTGCCAGCAGTTTGAGCGGGGGAAACGAGCAGTACTTC. Its protein is CASSLSGGNEQYF.

The chain is built from TRBV27 and TRBJ1-1, with TRBD1 matching over 8 bases. Germline V gene sequence: CDR1 MNHEY, CDR2 SMNVEV (reference sequence). V dropped 6 bases and J dropped 1; count of bases not matched to a gene: 7. The CDR3 sequence is 15 residues long. The CDR3 nucleotides are TGTGCCAGCAGGAGGACAGGGAGCGGGAACACTGAAGCTTTCTTT. Amino acids: CASRRTGSGNTEAFF.

The rearrangement uses TRBV27 and TRBJ2-1; D is possibly TRBD1 (6 bases). V was pared by 6 bases and J by 1 base, with 16 bases between. The germline CDR1 and CDR2 sequences are MNHEY and SMNVEV (reference sequence). The CDR3 runs to 16 residues. The CDR3 nucleotides read TGTGCCAGCAGGGGGAGACAGGTGGGGTCCTACAATGAGCAGTTCTTC. It yields the protein CASRGRQVGSYNEQFF.

The J gene is TRBJ2-5, the V gene TRBV27, with D possibly being TRBD2 (5 bases). The germline CDR1 and CDR2 sequences are MNHEY and SMNVEV (reference sequence). Trimming cost V 5 bases and J 0 bases, with 16 bases left between them. The CDR3 sequence is 16 residues long. DNA of the CDR3: TGTGCCAGCAGTAGTCGGCTAGCACCGAACCAAGAGACCCAGTACTTC. Its translation: CASSSRLAPNQETQYF.

CDR3 coding DNA: TGTGCCAGCAGTGAAAGGACTAGCGGGGGGATATTGGATGAGCAGTTCTTC. Residues: CASSERTSGGILDEQFF. This chain uses TRBV2 with TRBJ2-1, with TRBD2 matching 14 bases. Germline CDR1 SNHLY, CDR2 FYNNEI. The V segment lost 2 bases and the J segment 8 bases; nucleotides outside the gene matches: 8. The CDR3 contains 17 residues.

The genes are TRBV4-2 and TRBJ2-7; the match to TRBD1 covers 7 bases. Germline V CDR1 and CDR2: LGHNA, YNFKEQ. The CDR3 spans 16 residues. V lost 0 bases to trimming and J lost 2 bases; unmatched junction nucleotides: 7. The CDR3 loop is CASSQDLETGTYEQYF. The CDR3 DNA reads as TGTGCCAGCAGCCAAGACCTAGAGACAGGGACCTACGAGCAGTACTTC.

This clone showed up just once. V gene TRBV15 combines with J gene TRBJ2-7; D might be TRBD1 (6 bases). From germline, CDR1 is LNHNV and CDR2 YYDKDF (reference sequence). V gave up 4 bases and J gave up 4 bases, with 17 bases separating them. CDR3 length: 15 amino acids. CDR3 protein: CATSNYRVTSYEQYF. DNA of the CDR3: TGTGCCACCAGCAACTACAGGGTAACTTCTTACGAGCAGTACTTC.

This rearrangement joins TRBV6-4 to TRBJ2-3, with 9 bases fitting TRBD2. This CDR3 comprises 14 residues. V gave up 10 bases and J gave up 3 bases; unmatched junction bases: 8. Germline CDR1 and CDR2: MRHNA and SNTAGT. For the CDR3, the DNA is TGTGCCACCGCGCCAACTAGCGGGACAGATACGCAGTATTTT. This gives the protein CATAPTSGTDTQYF.

The V gene is TRBV27, the J gene TRBJ2-7, with TRBD1 matching over 7 bases. The CDR3 runs 14 residues. Germline trimming cut 0 bases from V and 5 bases from J; bases unmatched to any gene: 4. Per germline, CDR1 MNHEY and CDR2 SMNVEV (reference sequence). The chain's CDR3 is CASSLSRTGNEQYF. The CDR3, as DNA: TGTGCCAGCAGTTTATCACGGACAGGAAACGAGCAGTACTTC.